Listed here are 24 T cell receptor beta chains from one sample, sequenced in a study of T cells in women clearing cervical HPV infection. This table comes from immunoSEQ multiplex PCR, and its TCRdb copy is limited to in-frame clones, with some not included. This sample contains 25,000 to 30,000 clones. Sequenced input: blood buffy coat. These receptor sequences come from a woman aged 18-69 years with a cervical HPV16 infection that either progressed to CIN3+ or cleared (not recorded which).

In regard to this clone: Read coverage stops 3 residues before the CDR3 terminus; the germline J gene supplies the remainder. The chain uses TRBV24-1 and TRBJ2-7; no clear D. V lost 2 bases, J lost 4 bases, and 2 bases lay in between. The CDR3 totals 11 residues. Germline V gene sequence: CDR1 KGHDR, CDR2 SFDVKD. CDR3 protein: CATSDSYEQYF. The part of the CDR3 DNA that was read is TGTGCCACCAGTGATTCGTACGAG.

Comments on this clone: The missing CDR3 end, 3 residues past where the read stops, is filled in from the germline J gene. The gene calls are TRBV30 and TRBJ1-1; D gene unclear. V lost 1 base and J lost 2, with 8 bases in between. The CDR3 has 13 residues. The germline gives CDR1 GTSNPN, CDR2 SVGIG (reference sequence). The CDR3 DNA, read in part, is TGTGCCTGGAGTGGTCAGGTCAACACTGAA. It codes for CAWSGQVNTE. The whole CDR3 reads CAWSGQVNTEAFF.

A word on this clone: Sequencing ends 3 residues short of the CDR3 end; the germline J gene provides the rest. This chain joins TRBV7-2 and TRBJ2-5; 9 bases line up with TRBD2. V lost 1 base and J lost 6; bases outside the gene matches: 6. Germline V gives CDR1 SGHTA, CDR2 FQGNSA. This CDR3 comprises 15 residues. CDR3 DNA (partial): TGTGCCAGCAGCTTAGGGCGGGGGGGCCTGAAGACC. It encodes CASSLGRGGLKT. The full CDR3 protein is CASSLGRGGLKTQYF. The whole variable domain, filled in from reference TRBV7-2 and TRBJ2-5, reads GAGVSQSPSNKVTEKGKDVELRCDPISGHTALYWYRQSLGQGLEFLIYFQGNSAPDKSGLPSDRFSAERTGGSVSTLTIQRTQQEDSAVYLCASSLGRGGLKTQYFGPGTRLLVL.

As regards this clone: Read sequence stops 3 residues before the CDR3 end, and the germline J gene provides the missing end. The chain employs TRBV5-6 and TRBJ1-2; D might be TRBD1 (6 bases). The CDR3 contains 15 residues. Looked up from germline, CDR1 is SGHDT and CDR2 is YYEEEE. V was clipped by 4 bases and J by 4 bases, with 17 bases between them. The CDR3 sequence is CASSPYARGSYGYTF. The part of the CDR3 DNA that was read is TGTGCCAGCAGCCCATATGCAAGGGGGAGCTATGGC.

With respect to this clone: The CDR3 extends 3 residues past the end of the read, so its final part is completed from the germline J gene. The chain recombines TRBV20-1 with TRBJ2-1; tentative D call: TRBD2 (7 bases). The CDR3 extends over 16 amino acids. CDR1 DFQATT and CDR2 SNEGSKA come from the germline V gene (reference sequence). V lost 3 bases to trimming and J lost 3 bases, with 18 bases between them. CDR3 DNA, as far as it was read: TGCAGTGCTAGTACCCTACGGGGGGCCATCTACAATGAG. Its protein is CSASTLRGAIYNE. In full, the CDR3 is CSASTLRGAIYNEQFF.

Points on this clone: The read falls 3 residues short of the CDR3 end, and the missing part is taken from the germline J gene. The chain employs TRBV29-1 and TRBJ1-1; D is perhaps TRBD1 (5 bases). The germline V gene encodes CDR1 SQVTM and CDR2 ANQGSEA. Deletions cut 7 bases from V and 1 base from J, with 13 bases between. CDR3 length: 13 residues. The part of the CDR3 DNA that was read is TGCAGCGGTTTCACAGGAACGAACACTGAA. Encoded protein: CSGFTGTNTE. The full CDR3 sequence reads CSGFTGTNTEAFF.

Worth noting for this clone: The CDR3 end is not reached by the read, which stops 3 residues before it; the germline J gene fills it in. The chain joins TRBV5-5 to TRBJ2-7; 12 nucleotides match TRBD2. V lost 4 bases and J lost 0; bases outside the gene matches: 2. Germline assignment: CDR1 SGHKS and CDR2 YYEKEE (reference sequence). CDR3 length: 15 amino acids. The CDR3 DNA, read in part, is TGTGCCAGCAGCGGACTAGCGGGGAGCTCCTACGAG. This encodes CASSGLAGSSYE. The whole CDR3 protein reads CASSGLAGSSYEQYF.

Of note for this clone: The CDR3 extends 3 residues past the end of the read, so its final part is completed from the germline J gene. The chain recombines TRBV10-3 with TRBJ2-1; 7 bases map to TRBD2. The V gene end was trimmed by 2 bases and the J gene end by 2 bases; junction bases not matched to a gene: 3. The CDR3 length is 15 residues. Germline values: CDR1 ENHRY, CDR2 SYGVKD. CDR3 bases read: TGTGCCATCAGTGAGGCGGCGGGGGCCTACAATGAG. It yields the protein CAISEAAGAYNE. The entire CDR3 is CAISEAAGAYNEQFF.

Concerning this clone itself: The CDR3 is cut off 3 residues early in the read; its end comes from the germline J gene. The chain carries TRBV3-1 (or the pseudogene TRBV3-2) and TRBJ2-7, with TRBD1 matching over 7 bases. Unmatched junction bases numbered 7, after V lost 5 bases and J lost 0 bases. The germline CDR1 and CDR2 sequences are LGHDT and YNNKEL (reference sequence). This CDR3 comprises 15 residues. Partial CDR3 DNA: TGTGCCAGCAGCTCCAGGGGGTTGTCCTCCTACGAG. Protein sequence: CASSSRGLSSYE. From start to end, the CDR3 is CASSSRGLSSYEQYF.

Worth noting for this clone: The CDR3 extends 3 residues past the end of the read, so its final part is completed from the germline J gene. This chain uses TRBV20-1 with TRBJ2-5, with 12 positions matching TRBD2. Germline assignment: CDR1 DFQATT and CDR2 SNEGSKA (reference sequence). With 3 bases clipped from V and 5 bases from J, the junction kept 7 bases outside the gene matches. The CDR3 covers 15 residues. CDR3 region: CSASSSGGAGETQYF. Partial CDR3 DNA: TGCAGTGCTAGTTCTAGCGGGGGGGCAGGGGAGACC.

A note on this clone: The read finishes 3 residues shy of the CDR3 end, and the germline J gene is used to complete it. This chain joins TRBV20-1 and TRBJ2-5, with D perhaps matching TRBD2 (6 bases). V was clipped by 4 bases and J by 1 base, with 13 bases between them. The CDR3 spans 14 residues. Germline CDR1 reads DFQATT; CDR2 reads SNEGSKA (reference sequence). CDR3 DNA, as far as it was read: TGCAGTGCTAAGTCGGGGGAATCCCAAGAGACC. Its translation is CSAKSGESQET. From start to end, the CDR3 is CSAKSGESQETQYF.

Remarks on this clone: The read is 3 residues too short to cover the CDR3 end, so that end is filled in from the germline J gene. V gene TRBV11-2 combines with J gene TRBJ2-3; weak D call: TRBD2 (5 bases). Germline CDR1 is SGHAT and CDR2 is FQNNGV. There are 13 residues in the CDR3. V was shortened by 4 bases and J by 2 bases, with 7 bases between the two germline ends. CDR3 DNA (partial): TGTGCCAGCAGCTACGGGGTCACAGATACG. Protein: CASSYGVTDT. The whole CDR3 is CASSYGVTDTQYF. The full variable domain, in which reference TRBV11-2 and TRBJ2-3 provide the parts outside the CDR3, is EAGVAQSPRYKIIEKRQSVAFWCNPISGHATLYWYQQILGQGPKLLIQFQNNGVVDDSQLPKDRFSAERLKGVDSTLKIQPAKLEDSAVYLCASSYGVTDTQYFGPGTRLTVL.

Details on this clone: Read data end 3 residues before the CDR3 end; the end is taken from the germline J gene. J is TRBJ2-7 and V is TRBV18; D may be TRBD1 (6 bases). This CDR3 has 13 amino acids. Trimming stripped 3 bases from V and 5 bases from J, with 11 bases between. Germline V lookup: CDR1 KGHSH, CDR2 LQKENI. CDR3: CASSPTGSHEQYF. The DNA read from the CDR3 is TGTGCCAGCTCACCTACAGGGAGCCACGAG.

As for this clone: The read terminates 3 residues before the CDR3 end, so the remaining end is supplied by the germline J gene. The rearrangement joins TRBV5-1 to TRBJ2-3, with a possible D match to TRBD2 (6 bases). This CDR3 has 16 amino acids. Germline-derived CDR1 and CDR2 are SGHRS and YFSETQ. V shed 2 bases and J shed 6 bases, with 19 bases lying between them. The CDR3 loop is CASSFVVWGDEDTQYF. The sequenced CDR3 bases are TGCGCCAGCAGCTTCGTGGTGTGGGGGGATGAGGATACG.

A note on this clone: The missing CDR3 end, 3 residues past where the read stops, is filled in from the germline J gene. The genes are TRBV29-1 and TRBJ1-1; 7 bases are a match to TRBD1. Germline CDR1 reads SQVTM; CDR2 reads ANQGSEA. V trimming: 7 bases; J trimming: 1 base; junction bases outside the gene matches: 9. There are 14 residues in the CDR3. The sequenced CDR3 bases are TGCAGCGCCATGGGACAGACTAAGAACACTGAA. It specifies CSAMGQTKNTE. The whole CDR3 sequence is CSAMGQTKNTEAFF.

For this clone: The read comes to an end 3 residues before the CDR3 does, leaving the germline J gene to fill in the end. This chain joins TRBV10-1 and TRBJ2-1; 8 bases map to TRBD2. Trimming removed 6 bases from V and 9 bases from J; junction bases left unmatched: 7. This CDR3 is 13 amino acids long. Germline assignment: CDR1 WNHNN and CDR2 SYGVQD (reference sequence). CDR3 bases read: TGCGCCAGCAGCAGCGGGAGCGGGGGTGAG. Translation: CASSSGSGGE. In full, the CDR3 reads CASSSGSGGEQFF.

A note on this clone: With the read ending 3 residues before the CDR3 end, the germline J gene is used to fill in that end. This chain links TRBV28 with TRBJ2-7; 13 bases are shared with TRBD2. This CDR3 has 15 residues. J gave up 6 bases and V 8 bases, and 10 bases lay outside the gene matches. Germline loops: CDR1 MDHEN, CDR2 SYDVKM. This CDR3 reads CASSFGRTSGSEQYF. The CDR3 DNA, read in part, is TGTGCCAGCTCCTTTGGAAGGACTAGCGGGAGCGAG.

In regard to this clone: The read terminates 3 residues ahead of where the CDR3 ends, so the germline J gene completes it. The chain uses TRBV29-1 and TRBJ2-5; no reliable D call. The CDR3 has 12 amino acids. The V and J ends lost 0 bases and 4 bases respectively, with 6 bases between them. CDR1 and CDR2 (germline): SQVTM, ANQGSEA. CDR3 in amino acids: CSVEEGGETQYF. The DNA read from the CDR3 is TGCAGCGTTGAAGAAGGTGGAGAGACC. Based on the CDR3 plus reference TRBV29-1 and TRBJ2-5, the full variable domain is SAVISQKPSRDICQRGTSLTIQCQVDSQVTMMFWYRQQPGQSLTLIATANQGSEATYESGFVIDKFPISRPNLTFSTLTVSNMSPEDSSIYLCSVEEGGETQYFGPGTRLLVL.

Comments on this clone: Read data end 3 residues before the CDR3 end; the end is taken from the germline J gene. The chain carries TRBV7-9 and TRBJ2-3; D remains ambiguous. Per the germline V gene, CDR1 is SEHNR and CDR2 is FQNEAQ (reference sequence). V was trimmed by 8 bases and J by 1 base, leaving 4 bases between them. This CDR3 has 11 residues. The CDR3 bases that were read are TGTGCCAGCGAGGGCACAGATACG. Protein: CASEGTDT. The CDR3, in full, reads CASEGTDTQYF.

A word on this clone: The read finishes 3 residues shy of the CDR3 end, and the germline J gene is used to complete it. The gene calls are TRBV6-4 and TRBJ2-1; no definite D call. Per the germline V gene, CDR1 is MRHNA and CDR2 is SNTAGT. The CDR3 is 13 amino acids. With 0 bases removed from V and 4 bases from J, the gap between germline ends came to 4 bases. CDR3 region: CASSDSLYNEQFF. CDR3 bases read: TGTGCCAGCAGTGACTCTCTGTACAATGAG.

Comment on this clone: The read ends 3 residues shy of where the CDR3 ends; the end is completed using the germline J gene. The chain is built from TRBV20-1 and TRBJ2-1; no clear D. V was shortened by 6 bases and J by 6 bases, with 12 bases between the two germline ends. The CDR3 runs to 12 residues. CDR1 is DFQATT, CDR2 SNEGSKA, per germline (reference sequence). The CDR3 DNA, read in part, is TGCAGTGCCGATATCGAGCCCAATGAG. Translated: CSADIEPNE. The CDR3 in full is CSADIEPNEQFF.

In the case of this clone: Read coverage stops 3 residues before the CDR3 terminus; the germline J gene supplies the remainder. This rearrangement joins TRBV28 to TRBJ1-6; D is uncertain. From germline, CDR1 is MDHEN and CDR2 SYDVKM. This CDR3 spans 15 amino acids. Trimming left V 5 bases short and J 0 bases short, with 8 bases between. This CDR3 is CASSARGSYNSPLHF. The sequenced CDR3 bases are TGTGCCAGCAGTGCACGGGGCTCCTATAATTCACCC. Based on the CDR3 plus reference TRBV28 and TRBJ1-6, the full variable domain is DVKVTQSSRYLVKRTGEKVFLECVQDMDHENMFWYRQDPGLGLRLIYFSYDVKMKEKGDIPEGYSVSREKKERFSLILESASTNQTSMYLCASSARGSYNSPLHFGNGTRLTVT.

In regard to this clone: The CDR3 extends 3 residues past the end of the read, so its final part is completed from the germline J gene. This sequence joins TRBV19 and TRBJ1-1, with D perhaps matching TRBD1 (6 bases). The V gene lost 6 bases and the J gene lost 1 base, with 21 bases spanning the gap. Germline loops: CDR1 LNHDA, CDR2 SQIVND (reference sequence). This CDR3 region has 17 residues. CDR3 bases read: TGTGCCAGTAGGACCAGGGGACCCTTAAATTGGAACACTGAA. Amino acid sequence: CASRTRGPLNWNTE. The whole CDR3 protein reads CASRTRGPLNWNTEAFF. Full variable domain (missing parts from reference TRBV19 and TRBJ1-1): DGGITQSPKYLFRKEGQNVTLSCEQNLNHDAMYWYRQDPGQGLRLIYYSQIVNDFQKGDIAEGYSVSREKKESFPLTVTSAQKNPTAFYLCASRTRGPLNWNTEAFFGQGTRLTVV.

To note about this clone: The read ends 3 residues early relative to the CDR3; the germline J gene fills the gap. The chain combines TRBV5-1 with TRBJ2-1; 7 positions agree with TRBD2. Germline V lookup: CDR1 SGHRS, CDR2 YFSETQ. Trimming at V came to 1 base and at J to 0 bases, leaving 7 bases not matched to a gene. The CDR3 is 17 residues long. CDR3 bases read: TGCGCCAGCAGCTTGCTGGTGGGGGGGGACTCCTACAATGAG. Amino acids: CASSLLVGGDSYNE. The whole CDR3 is CASSLLVGGDSYNEQFF.